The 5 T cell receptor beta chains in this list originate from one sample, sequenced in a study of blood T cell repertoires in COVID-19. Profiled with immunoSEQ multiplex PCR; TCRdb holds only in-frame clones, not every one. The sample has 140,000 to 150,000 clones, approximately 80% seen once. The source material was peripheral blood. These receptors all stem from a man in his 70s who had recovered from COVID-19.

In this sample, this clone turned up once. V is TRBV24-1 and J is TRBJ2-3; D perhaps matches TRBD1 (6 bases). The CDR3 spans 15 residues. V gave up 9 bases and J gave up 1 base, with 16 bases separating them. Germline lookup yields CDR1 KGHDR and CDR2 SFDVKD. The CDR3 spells CATSEGVRGTDTQYF. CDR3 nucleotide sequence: TGTGCCACCTCTGAGGGGGTGCGCGGCACAGATACGCAGTATTTT.

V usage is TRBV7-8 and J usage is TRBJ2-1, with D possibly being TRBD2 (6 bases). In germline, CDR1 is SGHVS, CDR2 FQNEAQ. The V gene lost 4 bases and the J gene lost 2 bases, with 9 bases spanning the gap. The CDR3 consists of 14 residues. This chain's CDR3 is CASSWAGTYNEQFF. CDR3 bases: TGTGCCAGCAGCTGGGCGGGGACCTACAATGAGCAGTTCTTC.

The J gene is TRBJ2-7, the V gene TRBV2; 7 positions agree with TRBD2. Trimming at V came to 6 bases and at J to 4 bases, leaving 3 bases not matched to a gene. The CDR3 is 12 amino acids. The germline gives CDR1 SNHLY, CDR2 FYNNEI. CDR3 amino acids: CASRGLGYEQYF. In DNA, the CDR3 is TGTGCCAGCAGAGGACTAGGGTACGAGCAGTACTTC.

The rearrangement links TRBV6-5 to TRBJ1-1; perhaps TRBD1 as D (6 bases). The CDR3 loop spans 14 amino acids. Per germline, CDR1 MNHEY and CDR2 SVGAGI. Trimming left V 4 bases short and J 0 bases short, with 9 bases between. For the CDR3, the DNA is TGTGCCAGCAGTTCACAGGGATTGAACACTGAAGCTTTCTTT. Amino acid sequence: CASSSQGLNTEAFF.

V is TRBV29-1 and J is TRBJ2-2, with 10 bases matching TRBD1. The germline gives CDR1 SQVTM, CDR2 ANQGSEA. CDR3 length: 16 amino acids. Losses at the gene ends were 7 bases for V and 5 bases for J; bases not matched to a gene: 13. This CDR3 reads CSAEKSGTGVTGELFF. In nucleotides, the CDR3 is TGCAGCGCAGAAAAGTCCGGGACAGGGGTTACCGGGGAGCTGTTTTTT.